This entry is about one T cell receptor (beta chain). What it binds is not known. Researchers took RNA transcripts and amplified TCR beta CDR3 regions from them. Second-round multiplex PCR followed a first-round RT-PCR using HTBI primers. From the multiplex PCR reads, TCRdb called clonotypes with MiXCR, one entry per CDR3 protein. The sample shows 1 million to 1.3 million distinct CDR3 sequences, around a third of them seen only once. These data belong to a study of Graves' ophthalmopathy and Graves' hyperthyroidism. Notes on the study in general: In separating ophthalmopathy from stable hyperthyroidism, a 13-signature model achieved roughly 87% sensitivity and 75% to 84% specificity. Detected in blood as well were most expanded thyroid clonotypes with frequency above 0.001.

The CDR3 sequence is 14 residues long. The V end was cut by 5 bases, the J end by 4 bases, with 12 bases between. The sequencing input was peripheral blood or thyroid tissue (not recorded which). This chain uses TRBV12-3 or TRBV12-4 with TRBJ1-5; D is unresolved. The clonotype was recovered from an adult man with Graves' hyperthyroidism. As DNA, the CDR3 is TGTGCCAGCAGTCTAAGTCGCCGAAATCAGCCCCAGCATTTT. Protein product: CASSLSRRNQPQHF.